A single sample gave rise to the 14 T cell receptor beta chains below, sequenced in a study of blood T cell repertoires in COVID-19. TCRdb's table, derived via immunoSEQ multiplex PCR, lists solely in-frame clones and lacks some. This sample has 140,000 or so clones, with about 84% found just once. Sequenced: peripheral blood. The source of these receptors is a woman between 45 and 65 years old with acute or convalescent COVID-19.

The chain carries TRBV19 and TRBJ2-7, with D perhaps matching TRBD1 (5 bases). Trimming removed 4 bases at V and 0 bases at J, with 10 bases between. Per germline, CDR1 LNHDA and CDR2 SQIVND (reference sequence). The CDR3 contains 14 residues. The CDR3 DNA sequence: TGTGCCAGTAGTAGGGGCACGAGCTCCTACGAGCAGTACTTC. It translates to CASSRGTSSYEQYF.

The V gene is TRBV5-1, the J gene TRBJ1-4; D is possibly TRBD1 (6 bases). With 0 bases removed from V and 7 bases from J, the gap between germline ends came to 10 bases. Germline V gene lookup returns CDR1 SGHRS and CDR2 YFSETQ. The CDR3 runs 14 residues. CDR3 sequence: CASSLGQGSEKLFF. In DNA form, the CDR3 reads TGCGCCAGCAGCTTGGGGCAGGGGAGTGAAAAACTGTTTTTT.

This chain uses TRBV19 with TRBJ2-1; 8 bases are a match to TRBD1. Germline lookup yields CDR1 LNHDA and CDR2 SQIVND (reference sequence). V shed 5 bases, J shed 10 bases, and the junction held 4 bases outside the gene matches. CDR3 size: 12 residues. The CDR3 here is CASSQGAGEQFF. The CDR3 coding sequence is TGTGCCAGTAGTCAGGGGGCAGGGGAGCAGTTCTTC.

The chain uses TRBV28 and TRBJ1-5; 7 positions agree with TRBD1. Germline V gene sequence: CDR1 MDHEN, CDR2 SYDVKM. Trimming cost V 8 bases and J 0 bases; bases outside gene matches: 13. The CDR3 contains 17 residues. This chain's CDR3 is CASLEGGQTLSNQPQHF. CDR3 bases: TGTGCCAGCCTTGAGGGGGGACAGACCCTTAGCAATCAGCCCCAGCATTTT.

V is TRBV6-1 and J is TRBJ2-5; a weak D match, TRBD2 (5 bases). Trimming removed 3 bases from V and 5 bases from J, with 13 bases in between. Germline lookup yields CDR1 MNHNS and CDR2 SASEGT. This CDR3 contains 14 residues. DNA of the CDR3: TGTGCCAGCAGTGATAGCGTAGGCGGGGAGACCCAGTACTTC. Translated: CASSDSVGGETQYF.

The V gene is TRBV7-9, the J gene TRBJ2-5, with 11 bases matching TRBD1. J was trimmed by 6 bases and V by 4 bases; bases with no gene match: 4. Looked up from germline, CDR1 is SEHNR and CDR2 is FQNEAQ (reference sequence). CDR3 length: 14 amino acids. Written as DNA, the CDR3 is TGTGCCAGCAGCTGGACAGGGGGCGAAAAGACCCAGTACTTC. Protein sequence: CASSWTGGEKTQYF. Supplemented by reference TRBV7-9 and TRBJ2-5, the full variable domain reads DTGVSQNPRHKITKRGQNVTFRCDPISEHNRLYWYRQTLGQGPEFLTYFQNEAQLEKSRLLSDRFSAERPKGSFSTLEIQRTEQGDSAMYLCASSWTGGEKTQYFGPGTRLLVL.

This chain uses TRBV28 with TRBJ1-5; 9 nucleotides match TRBD1. V was pared by 4 bases and J by 5 bases, with 6 bases of the junction left unmatched. In germline, CDR1 is MDHEN, CDR2 SYDVKM. The CDR3 runs to 15 residues. The CDR3 loop is CASSSPGQGDQPQHF. CDR3 DNA sequence: TGTGCCAGCAGTTCCCCGGGACAGGGAGATCAGCCCCAGCATTTT. Together with reference TRBV28 and TRBJ1-5, the CDR3 gives the full variable domain: DVKVTQSSRYLVKRTGEKVFLECVQDMDHENMFWYRQDPGLGLRLIYFSYDVKMKEKGDIPEGYSVSREKKERFSLILESASTNQTSMYLCASSSPGQGDQPQHFGDGTRLSIL.

This clone was counted only a few times. The chain links TRBV5-6 to TRBJ2-2, with 10 nucleotides matching TRBD2. The CDR3 runs to 16 residues. V lost 0 bases, J lost 5 bases, and 4 bases stayed unmatched. Germline assignment: CDR1 SGHDT and CDR2 YYEEEE. The CDR3 DNA sequence: TGTGCCAGCAGCTTGGAACTAGCGGGGAAGACCGGGGAGCTGTTTTTT. As protein: CASSLELAGKTGELFF.

J is TRBJ2-2 and V is TRBV5-1; 10 bases agree with TRBD2. The CDR3 is 17 residues long. Germline V gene lookup returns CDR1 SGHRS and CDR2 YFSETQ. V shed 0 bases, J shed 1 base, and the junction held 3 bases outside the gene matches. CDR3 in DNA: TGCGCCAGCAGCTTGGTACTAGCGGGGAAGAACACCGGGGAGCTGTTTTTT. This sequence encodes CASSLVLAGKNTGELFF.

The rearrangement joins TRBV4-2 to TRBJ2-2; D remains ambiguous. In germline, CDR1 is LGHNA, CDR2 YNFKEQ. CDR3 length equals 15 residues. V lost 4 bases to trimming and J lost 0 bases, with 9 bases between them. The CDR3 coding sequence is TGTGCCAGCAGCCGGGCGCTGACGAACACCGGGGAGCTGTTTTTT. This sequence encodes CASSRALTNTGELFF.

The rearrangement uses TRBV28 and TRBJ1-2; TRBD1 matches at 8 bases. Germline-derived CDR1 and CDR2 are MDHEN and SYDVKM. The V segment lost 6 bases and the J segment 8 bases; nucleotides outside the gene matches: 11. The CDR3 runs 14 residues. CDR3 sequence: CASRIDRGVVGYTF. In DNA form, the CDR3 reads TGTGCCAGCAGGATAGACAGGGGAGTAGTAGGCTACACCTTC.

The chain links TRBV7-2 to TRBJ1-2; 11 bases are shared with TRBD1. CDR3 length: 17 amino acids. J lost 4 bases, V lost 4 bases, and 11 bases had no gene match. Per the germline V gene, CDR1 is SGHTA and CDR2 is FQGNSA. The CDR3 coding sequence is TGTGCCAGCAGCTCTGGACAGGGGGCTCCCGGGAGCTATGGCTACACCTTC. Translated, it gives CASSSGQGAPGSYGYTF.

Turning to this clone: A read error is likely, as this CDR3 ends without the conserved phenylalanine or tryptophan. Because the CDR3's place on the DNA is in doubt, the DNA is left out and the CDR3 is given as listed by TCRdb. The chain joins TRBV4-1 to TRBJ2-3; TRBD2, the D gene given by the table, was not confirmed from the DNA. Including both end residues, the CDR3 is 8 amino acids long. Germline V CDR1 and CDR2: MGHRA, YSYEKL. The CDR3 reads CASSPTRV.

The gene calls are TRBV7-6 and TRBJ2-5, with 10 bases fitting TRBD1. The V and J ends lost 3 bases and 2 bases, in that order; junction bases with no gene match: 6. CDR1 and CDR2 from the germline V gene are SGHVS and FNYEAQ. This CDR3 comprises 16 residues. CDR3 region: CASSFWTGGDQETQYF. DNA for the CDR3: TGTGCCAGCAGCTTTTGGACAGGGGGTGATCAAGAGACCCAGTACTTC.